Described below is a single TCR beta chain sequence and its context. Its antigen is as yet unknown. The genomic DNA of each subset was split evenly across several immunoSEQ plates. Sequencing was performed with immunoSEQ multiplex PCR; in TCRdb, only in-frame clones are kept and a portion is missing. The table shows a few hundred thousand clones, with 65% to 70% occurring only once. These data come from a study of shared clonotypes between healthy human individuals. Notes on the study in general: Among non-shared clonotypes, generation probabilities were lower than among those shared by all four donors. Of the naive CD4 clonotypes, around 5% were shared across a few donors.

With 0 bases removed from V and 1 base from J, the gap between germline ends came to 9 bases. The CDR3 sequence is 16 residues long. Germline CDR1 reads SGHTA; CDR2 reads FQGNSA. Specimen: memory CD4+ T cells sorted from blood. Subset described: CD45RA-negative fraction. The TCR was taken from a man aged 30 to 45 in good health. This chain links TRBV7-2 with TRBJ2-2; tentatively, D is TRBD2 (6 bases). The CDR3: CASSLASGRNTGELFF. The CDR3 region has the DNA TGTGCCAGCAGCTTAGCTAGCGGAAGGAACACCGGGGAGCTGTTTTTT.